Listed here are 22 T cell receptor beta chains from one sample, sequenced in a study of T cell changes during pregnancy in multiple sclerosis. Sequenced by immunoSEQ multiplex PCR; TCRdb stores in-frame clones only, minus some. Found here are 50,000 to 70,000 clones, over 85% of them singletons; the top ten hold more than 1.3%. The specimen comprised peripheral blood, sampled in the second trimester of pregnancy. The origin of the receptors is a female donor with multiple sclerosis, enrolled in a pregnancy study.

This chain joins TRBV9 and TRBJ2-5; TRBD1 matches at 9 bases. The CDR3 spans 14 residues. J was trimmed by 11 bases and V by 4 bases; bases with no gene match: 12. Germline CDR1 and CDR2: SGDLS and YYNGEE. This chain's CDR3 is CASSPWDRVWEQYF. The CDR3 DNA reads TGTGCCAGCAGCCCCTGGGACAGGGTGTGGGAGCAGTACTTC.

The V call is TRBV9, the J call TRBJ2-1; D unclear. V dropped 0 bases and J dropped 3 bases, with 10 bases sitting between them. The germline V gene encodes CDR1 SGDLS and CDR2 YYNGEE. This CDR3 has 15 amino acids. The CDR3 DNA is TGTGCCAGCAGCGTAGGCGGAAGCTACTACAATGAGCAGTTCTTC. Amino acids: CASSVGGSYYNEQFF.

The chain has TRBV12-1 and TRBJ1-2. TRBV12-1 is an annotated pseudogene. The CDR3 sequence is 14 residues long. CDR3 DNA: TGTGCCAGCAGCTTCGGGGTCCTTCACTATGGCTACACCTTC. Amino acids: CASSFGVLHYGYTF.

This chain links TRBV12-1 with TRBJ1-4; the table's D call TRBD1 went unverified against the DNA. TRBV12-1 is given as a pseudogene. CDR3 length equals 15 residues. The CDR3 DNA follows: TGTGCCAGCAGCTTACCCCCCACAGGGAACGAAAAACTGTTTTTT. This gives the protein CASSLPPTGNEKLFF.

The chain uses TRBV30 and TRBJ2-1; TRBD1 is a possible D gene (5 bases). The V end lost 0 bases, the J end lost 15 bases, and 12 bases lay between the germline ends. This CDR3 has 11 residues. CDR1 and CDR2 from the germline V gene are GTSNPN and SVGIG (reference sequence). The CDR3 coding sequence is TGTGCCTGGAGTGTAGGGGCGATTCCGTTCTTC. Protein sequence: CAWSVGAIPFF.

The chain couples TRBV6-4 to TRBJ2-3; 8 bases align to TRBD2. Looked up from germline, CDR1 is MRHNA and CDR2 is SNTAGT. The CDR3 length is 15 residues. The ends lost 3 bases at V and 2 bases at J; junction bases unmatched: 4. The CDR3 sequence is CASSETLAATDTQYF. CDR3 DNA: TGTGCCAGCAGTGAAACACTAGCGGCCACAGATACGCAGTATTTT.

A single count supports this clone. This chain joins TRBV6-5 and TRBJ1-1, with unresolved D. CDR3 size: 16 residues. Trimming shortened V by 4 bases and J by 4 bases, and 19 bases separated the two germline ends. Germline values: CDR1 MNHEY, CDR2 SVGAGI. As DNA, the CDR3 is TGTGCCAGCAGTTTCCTTACCACCCTTCGAGGCACTGAAGCTTTCTTT. This translates into CASSFLTTLRGTEAFF.

This clone was counted a single time. The V gene is TRBV6-1, the J gene TRBJ1-5; unclear D gene. Germline values: CDR1 MNHNS, CDR2 SASEGT. The length of the CDR3 is 14 residues. V lost 1 base, J lost 4 bases, and 8 bases lay in between. The CDR3 spells CASSEVAENQPQHF. The DNA for the CDR3 is TGTGCCAGCAGTGAAGTGGCAGAAAATCAGCCCCAGCATTTT.

The rearrangement links TRBV2 to TRBJ1-2; possibly TRBD1 for D (5 bases). V shed 3 bases and J shed 4 bases, with 9 bases lying between them. This CDR3 comprises 13 residues. Germline V gives CDR1 SNHLY, CDR2 FYNNEI. The CDR3 region is CASSDRESYGYTF. DNA for the CDR3: TGTGCCAGCAGTGACAGGGAAAGCTATGGCTACACCTTC.

The rearrangement uses TRBV27 and TRBJ2-5, with D uncertain. V lost 8 bases, J lost 1 base, and 11 bases lay in between. Germline CDR1 is MNHEY and CDR2 is SMNVEV (reference sequence). The CDR3 extends over 13 amino acids. The CDR3 reads CASHNRFQETQYF. CDR3 DNA: TGTGCCAGCCACAACAGATTCCAAGAGACCCAGTACTTC.

This CDR3 is CASSSYSPGQGWYEQYF. The CDR3 region has the DNA TGTGCCAGCAGTTCCTATTCACCGGGACAGGGATGGTACGAGCAGTACTTC. J is TRBJ2-7 and V is TRBV28; TRBD1 matches 9 bases. Germline-derived CDR1 and CDR2 are MDHEN and SYDVKM. The trim removed 4 bases at V and 4 bases at J, leaving 14 bases unmatched. CDR3 length: 17 amino acids.

This chain uses TRBV7-6 with TRBJ2-7; 13 bases map to TRBD2. From germline, CDR1 is SGHVS and CDR2 FNYEAQ. The CDR3 length is 19 residues. J was trimmed by 6 bases and V by 4 bases; bases with no gene match: 18. CDR3 in DNA: TGTGCCAGCAGCTCCGACCCGACCCGACTAGCGGGAGGCATCGCCGAGCAGTACTTC. This codes for CASSSDPTRLAGGIAEQYF.

J is TRBJ2-2 and V is TRBV21-1; the table's D call of TRBD1 was not tested on the DNA. TRBV21-1 is tagged as a pseudogene. The CDR3 has 18 residues. The DNA of the CDR3 is TGTGCCAGCAGCAAAGCGCTTAGTCGGGACAGTGAAACCGGGGAGCTGTTTTTT. It codes for CASSKALSRDSETGELFF.

This rearrangement joins TRBV27 to TRBJ1-4; D ambiguous. The germline gives CDR1 MNHEY, CDR2 SMNVEV (reference sequence). Between the trimmed V and J ends, which lost 6 bases and 4 bases, there was a span of 18 bases. This CDR3 is built from 16 residues. CDR3 DNA sequence: TGTGCCAGCAGCGAAACCCCAAGACGGAGTAATGAAAAACTGTTTTTT. This sequence encodes CASSETPRRSNEKLFF.

This clone appeared once. This chain links TRBV7-2 with TRBJ2-7; weak D call: TRBD1 (5 bases). The V gene lost 10 bases and the J gene lost 0 bases, with 13 bases spanning the gap. Germline lookup yields CDR1 SGHTA and CDR2 FQGNSA. CDR3 length: 13 residues. The CDR3 spells CAIPTAGSYEQYF. In nucleotides, the CDR3 is TGTGCCATCCCGACAGCCGGCTCCTACGAGCAGTACTTC.

V gene TRBV29-1 combines with J gene TRBJ1-5; D is possibly TRBD1 (5 bases). Germline V lookup: CDR1 SQVTM, CDR2 ANQGSEA. The CDR3 loop spans 11 amino acids. Between the trimmed V and J ends, which lost 0 bases and 9 bases, there was a span of 6 bases. CDR3 amino acids: CSVEDGGPQHF. The DNA for the CDR3 is TGCAGCGTTGAAGACGGGGGGCCCCAGCATTTT.

The chain is built from TRBV4-2 and TRBJ2-3; 14 bases are shared with TRBD2. Germline V gene lookup returns CDR1 LGHNA and CDR2 YNFKEQ. The CDR3 spans 19 residues. Trimming removed 1 base from V and 4 bases from J; junction bases left unmatched: 10. The CDR3 sequence: CASSQAGTSGSRRADTQYF. The DNA for the CDR3 is TGTGCCAGCAGCCAAGCCGGGACTAGCGGGAGTCGAAGGGCAGATACGCAGTATTTT.

The CDR3: CASSVAGGHENTIYF. As DNA, the CDR3 is TGTGCCAGCAGCGTAGCCGGGGGGCATGAAAACACCATATATTTT. The chain links TRBV9 to TRBJ1-3, with D possibly being TRBD1 (6 bases). This CDR3 comprises 15 residues. Between the trimmed V and J ends, which lost 0 bases and 6 bases, there was a span of 13 bases. Germline CDR1 and CDR2: SGDLS and YYNGEE. Filled out from reference TRBV9 and TRBJ1-3, the complete variable domain reads DSGVTQTPKHLITATGQRVTLRCSPRSGDLSVYWYQQSLDQGLQFLIQYYNGEERAKGNILERFSAQQFPDLHSELNLSSLELGDSALYFCASSVAGGHENTIYFGEGSWLTVV.

The rearrangement joins TRBV7-9 to TRBJ1-2; D not certain. Germline lookup yields CDR1 SEHNR and CDR2 FQNEAQ (reference sequence). There are 12 residues in the CDR3. V lost 5 bases to trimming and J lost 7 bases, with 11 bases between them. The CDR3 loop is CASSLNSGGYTF. The CDR3 DNA follows: TGTGCCAGCAGCCTCAACAGCGGTGGCTACACCTTC.

The chain uses TRBV13 and TRBJ2-1; 7 nucleotides match TRBD2. Germline trimming cut 4 bases from V and 0 bases from J; bases unmatched to any gene: 15. The CDR3 length is 19 residues. Looked up from germline, CDR1 is PRHDT and CDR2 is FYEKMQ (reference sequence). This CDR3 reads CASSSRLAASGPSYNEQFF. Here the CDR3 DNA reads TGTGCCAGCAGCTCAAGGTTAGCGGCTAGCGGACCCTCCTACAATGAGCAGTTCTTC.

The chain employs TRBV5-4 and TRBJ2-1; D might be TRBD1 (7 bases). Germline CDR1 is SGHNT and CDR2 is YYREEE (reference sequence). This CDR3 contains 15 residues. Trimming stripped 6 bases from V and 7 bases from J, with 20 bases between. The chain's CDR3 is CASTAGQRVGNEQFF. The CDR3 region has the DNA TGTGCCAGCACCGCGGGACAGAGGGTAGGGAATGAGCAGTTCTTC.

J is TRBJ2-1 and V is TRBV7-8; D may be TRBD2 (5 bases). Trimming cost V 1 base and J 9 bases, with 10 bases left between them. Per germline, CDR1 SGHVS and CDR2 FQNEAQ. The CDR3 has 13 residues. CDR3 sequence reads: CASSLGGVSEQFF. CDR3 sequence (DNA): TGTGCCAGCAGCTTAGGGGGAGTAAGTGAGCAGTTCTTC.